Listed below are T cell receptor beta chains from one sample, sequenced in a study of shared clonotypes between healthy human individuals. Repertoires were generated with immunoSEQ multiplex PCR, while TCRdb's copy carries only in-frame clones and drops some. The table includes a few million clones, just over 90% detected once. The specimen was naive CD4+ T cells sorted from blood. Receptor source: a man aged 18-30 years in good health. The CDR3 runs from the conserved cysteine through the conserved F or W.

j_call	v_call	cdr3_aa
TRBJ2-5	TRBV19	CASSFSGTSGSKTQYF
TRBJ2-1	TRBV4-1	CASSLGGLAGVNEQFF
TRBJ2-7	TRBV4-2	CASSQDRDTYEQYF
TRBJ1-2	TRBV9	CASSVTGGQGYTF
TRBJ1-3	TRBV10-3	CVISESIRAHSGNTIYF
TRBJ2-7	TRBV7-2	CASSPRRGTDEQYF
TRBJ2-7	TRBV29-1	CSVDGGGTPEQYF
TRBJ2-7	TRBV7-6	CASSRDSSYEQYF
TRBJ1-4	TRBV5-1	CASSLGPINEKLFF
TRBJ1-5	TRBV6-6	CASSDVQGQPQHF